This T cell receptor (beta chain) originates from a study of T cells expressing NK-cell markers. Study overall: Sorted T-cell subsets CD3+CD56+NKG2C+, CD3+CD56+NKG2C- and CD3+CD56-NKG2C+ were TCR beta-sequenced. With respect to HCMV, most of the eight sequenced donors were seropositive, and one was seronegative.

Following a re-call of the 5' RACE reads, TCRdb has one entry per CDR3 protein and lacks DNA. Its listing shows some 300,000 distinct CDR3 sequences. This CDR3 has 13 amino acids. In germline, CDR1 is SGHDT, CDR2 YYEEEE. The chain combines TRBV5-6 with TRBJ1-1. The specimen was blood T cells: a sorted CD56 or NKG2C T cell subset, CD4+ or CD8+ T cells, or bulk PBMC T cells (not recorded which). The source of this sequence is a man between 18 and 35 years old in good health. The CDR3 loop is CASSLKWAIGAFF.